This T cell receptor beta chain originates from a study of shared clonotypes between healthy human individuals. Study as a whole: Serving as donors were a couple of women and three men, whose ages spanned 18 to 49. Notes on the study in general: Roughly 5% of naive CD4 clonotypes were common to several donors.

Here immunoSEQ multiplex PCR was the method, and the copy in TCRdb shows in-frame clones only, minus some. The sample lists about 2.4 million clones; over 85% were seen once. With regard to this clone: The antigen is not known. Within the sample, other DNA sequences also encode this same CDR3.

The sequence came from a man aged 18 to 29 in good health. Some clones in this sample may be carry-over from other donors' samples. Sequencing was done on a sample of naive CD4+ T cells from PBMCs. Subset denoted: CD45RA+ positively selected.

This CDR3 is CASSFGGSTDTQYF. CDR3 nucleotide sequence: TGTGCCAGCAGTTTTGGAGGTAGCACAGATACGCAGTATTTT. The chain has TRBV28 and TRBJ2-3; possibly TRBD2 for D (5 bases). V was pared by 3 bases and J by 0 bases, with 7 bases between. There are 14 residues in the CDR3. Per the germline V gene, CDR1 is MDHEN and CDR2 is SYDVKM.